The clone carrying this TCR beta chain was detected a few times. The data derive from a study of OX40 agonist ivuxolimab in advanced cancers. Study at large: Partial responses were observed in three patients, of whom one had hepatocellular carcinoma and two had cutaneous melanoma.

Clones were sequenced by immunoSEQ multiplex PCR, and TCRdb holds only the in-frame ones, with some missing. The sample holds about 58,000 clones, around four fifths seen once. The V and J ends lost 6 bases and 0 bases respectively, with 24 bases between them. The CDR3 is 19 residues long. CDR1 is LNHDA, CDR2 SQIVND, per germline (reference sequence). Sequencing used CD4+ or CD8+ T cells sorted from blood, obtained in a trial of the OX40 agonist ivuxolimab. The TCR sequence derives from an adult with an advanced solid tumor such as melanoma, head and neck, liver or kidney cancer. The V gene is TRBV19, the J gene TRBJ1-3, with D possibly matching TRBD1 (5 bases). The CDR3 sequence is CASRNSDYITGGSGNTIYF. In DNA, the CDR3 is TGTGCCAGTAGAAACTCGGACTACATCACTGGGGGCTCTGGAAACACCATATATTTT.